The T cell receptor beta chain described here comes from a study of response to subunit inactivated influenza vaccine. Study-wide findings and caveats: Seasonal influenza vaccination, on each occasion, was suggested by the authors to recruit few new T cells.

Points on this clonotype: Its antigen is not identified.

TCRdb redid the calling of the RT-PCR reads with MiXCR, one entry per CDR3 protein. The data hold 250,000 to 350,000 distinct CDR3 sequences, with about 20% observed a single time. V dropped 7 bases and J dropped 3 bases, with 19 bases sitting between them. CDR3 size: 15 residues. The V gene's germline CDR1 is SGHRS and CDR2 YFSETQ. The V gene is TRBV5-1, the J gene TRBJ2-5, with D tentatively TRBD2 (5 bases). This specimen was PBMCs from blood, taken less than 22 months after vaccination. This sequence was found in a man aged 50-75 years who received an inactivated influenza vaccine. The CDR3 sequence is CASSLVADGEETQYF. In DNA form, the CDR3 reads TGCGCCAGCTCCCTGGTGGCTGACGGGGAAGAGACCCAGTACTTC.